These 15 T cell receptor beta chains were all obtained from the same sample, sequenced in a study of post-analysis software for immune sequencing data. Their recognized antigens are unknown. Study-wide findings and caveats: When patients were compared with controls, 5 or 6 TRBV segments were more frequent, TRBV5-6, TRBV5-1 and TRBV20-1 among them.

Tagging with unique molecular identifiers was a feature of the TCR beta cDNA libraries. A single record per CDR3 protein comes from TCRdb applying MiXCR to the PCR reads. The profile shows fewer than 850,000 distinct CDR3 sequences, about 27% of them singletons. The sequencing sample was made of blood. The origin of the receptors is a girl between 10 and 17 years old with multiple sclerosis.

V is TRBV9 and J is TRBJ2-2; D remains unclear. The germline V gene has CDR1 SGDLS and CDR2 YYNGEE. Deletions cut 4 bases from V and 9 bases from J, with 16 bases between. The CDR3 consists of 14 residues. DNA for the CDR3: TGTGCCAGCAGCCAGGCGGTAGGAACCAGGGAGCTGTTTTTT. Encoded protein: CASSQAVGTRELFF.

This clonotype appeared once. The V gene is TRBV6-1, the J gene TRBJ1-1, with unresolved D. The CDR3 length is 13 residues. The V end was cut by 2 bases, the J end by 0 bases, with 4 bases between. The germline CDR1 and CDR2 sequences are MNHNS and SASEGT. CDR3 amino acids: CASSEMVNTEAFF. The CDR3 DNA reads TGTGCCAGCAGTGAAATGGTGAACACTGAAGCTTTCTTT.

The rearrangement links TRBV20-1 to TRBJ2-3; perhaps TRBD1 as D (5 bases). CDR1 DFQATT and CDR2 SNEGSKA come from the germline V gene (reference sequence). V lost 0 bases to trimming and J lost 3 bases, with 13 bases between them. CDR3 length: 15 amino acids. CDR3 nucleotide sequence: TGCAGTGCTAGAGAGGGAAATCAGGGAACAGATACGCAGTATTTT. It codes for CSAREGNQGTDTQYF.

This clonotype was counted only a few times. V usage is TRBV4-3 and J usage is TRBJ2-2; TRBD2 matches 9 bases. Unmatched junction bases numbered 7, after V lost 0 bases and J lost 5 bases. Germline assignment: CDR1 LGHNA and CDR2 YSLEER. The CDR3 runs to 17 residues. The CDR3 nucleotides read TGCGCCAGCAGCCAAGATCGGGCTAGCGGGACGACCGGGGAGCTGTTTTTT. It is translated as CASSQDRASGTTGELFF.

This chain links TRBV7-8 with TRBJ2-7; D not certain. Germline loops: CDR1 SGHVS, CDR2 FQNEAQ. There are 15 residues in the CDR3. The V and J ends lost 3 bases and 5 bases respectively, with 17 bases between them. The CDR3 bases are TGTGCCAGCAGCTTGCCAGTCGGGCTTTACGACGAGCAGTACTTC. Its translation: CASSLPVGLYDEQYF.

This clonotype was seen repeatedly, ten times or more. The chain has TRBV24-1 and TRBJ2-3; D gene uncertain. Per the germline V gene, CDR1 is KGHDR and CDR2 is SFDVKD. V lost 0 bases and J 4 bases, leaving 1 base between the germline ends. The CDR3 runs 12 residues. This CDR3 is CATSDLADTQYF. CDR3 DNA: TGTGCCACCAGTGATTTGGCAGATACGCAGTATTTT.

A few counts support this clonotype. The chain is built from TRBV4-3 and TRBJ2-1; TRBD1 aligns across 10 bases. The CDR3 has 16 residues. Germline V lookup: CDR1 LGHNA, CDR2 YSLEER. Trimming took 4 bases from V and 9 from J; bases not matched to a gene: 12. The CDR3 loop is CASSLFPGTGVTEQFF. The CDR3, as DNA: TGCGCCAGCAGCCTCTTCCCGGGGACAGGGGTTACTGAGCAGTTCTTC.

This clonotype has more than one count but fewer than ten. The V and J genes are TRBV7-2 and TRBJ1-5; possibly TRBD1 for D (5 bases). This CDR3 has 14 residues. Germline CDR1 reads SGHTA; CDR2 reads FQGNSA. V was trimmed by 5 bases and J by 6 bases, leaving 14 bases between them. In DNA form, the CDR3 reads TGTGCCAGCAGCCCCGGGCCTGGGGGTCAGCCCCAGCATTTT. This codes for CASSPGPGGQPQHF.

The chain joins TRBV29-1 to TRBJ1-4; 9 positions match TRBD1. Germline V lookup: CDR1 SQVTM, CDR2 ANQGSEA. The CDR3 has 14 amino acids. J lost 9 bases, V lost 4 bases, and 9 bases had no gene match. CDR3 bases: TGCAGCGTTGCGGATGGGGACAGGGCTCAAAAACTGTTTTTT. It specifies CSVADGDRAQKLFF. The full variable domain, in which reference TRBV29-1 and TRBJ1-4 provide the parts outside the CDR3, is SAVISQKPSRDICQRGTSLTIQCQVDSQVTMMFWYRQQPGQSLTLIATANQGSEATYESGFVIDKFPISRPNLTFSTLTVSNMSPEDSSIYLCSVADGDRAQKLFFGSGTQLSVL.

The V call is TRBV6-2 or TRBV6-3, the J call TRBJ2-1; D tentatively reads TRBD1 or TRBD2 (5 bases each). The CDR3 length is 16 residues. From germline, CDR1 is MNHEY and CDR2 SVGEGT. Trimming pared 4 bases from V and 1 base from J, leaving 14 bases between. The chain's CDR3 is CASSSHKGSSYNEQFF. As DNA, the CDR3 is TGTGCCAGCAGTTCCCATAAGGGGAGTTCCTACAATGAGCAGTTCTTC.

The chain links TRBV6-5 to TRBJ1-2; weak D call: TRBD1 (6 bases). Germline CDR1 and CDR2: MNHEY and SVGAGI. The CDR3 contains 13 residues. Deletions cut 5 bases from V and 12 bases from J, with 19 bases between. CDR3 in DNA: TGTGCCAGCAGTGGCCGGGGGGCATCGGGCCACACCTTC. Its protein product is CASSGRGASGHTF.

The chain recombines TRBV24-1 with TRBJ2-3; D is unclear. CDR3 size: 13 residues. Deletions cut 7 bases from V and 4 bases from J, with 11 bases between. Germline CDR1 is KGHDR and CDR2 is SFDVKD. In nucleotides, the CDR3 is TGTGCCACCAGCCGCATATACCCAGATACGCAGTATTTT. Its protein product is CATSRIYPDTQYF.

The chain is built from TRBV3-1 and TRBJ1-1; tentative D call: TRBD1 (6 bases). The CDR3 is 11 amino acids. Deletions cut 4 bases from V and 10 bases from J, with 10 bases between. Germline V gene data show CDR1 as LGHDT and CDR2 as YNNKEL (reference sequence). Here the CDR3 DNA reads TGTGCCAGCAGCCGGGGGCAGGGAGCTTTCTTT. Amino acid sequence: CASSRGQGAFF. Supplemented by reference TRBV3-1 and TRBJ1-1, the full variable domain reads DTAVSQTPKYLVTQMGNDKSIKCEQNLGHDTMYWYKQDSKKFLKIMFSYNNKELIINETVPNRFSPKSPDKAHLNLHINSLELGDSAVYFCASSRGQGAFFGQGTRLTVV.

This chain uses TRBV7-9 with TRBJ1-6; the D gene is possibly TRBD1 (5 bases). The length of the CDR3 is 16 residues. V gave up 5 bases and J gave up 5 bases, with 16 bases separating them. CDR1 is SEHNR, CDR2 FQNEAQ, per germline (reference sequence). CDR3 sequence (DNA): TGTGCCAGCAGCGCCTATCGACAGCCAGATAATTCACCCCTCCACTTT. It translates to CASSAYRQPDNSPLHF.

This clonotype has a handful of counts. The V gene is TRBV11-2, the J gene TRBJ1-4; no definite D call. Looked up from germline, CDR1 is SGHAT and CDR2 is FQNNGV. The germline V and J ends were trimmed by 8 bases and 8 bases, with 18 bases remaining between them. The CDR3 spans 14 residues. The DNA for the CDR3 is TGTGCCAGCGGCCAACAGACCACCGGGGAAAAACTGTTTTTT. It codes for CASGQQTTGEKLFF.